This T cell receptor beta chain was identified during a study of T cell responses to AZD1222 COVID-19 vaccine. Produced via immunoSEQ multiplex PCR; TCRdb's table is partial and in-frame only. The data show 120,000 to 150,000 clones, 85% to 90% seen once. This CDR3 has 15 residues. V lost 3 bases to trimming and J lost 1 base, with 10 bases between them. Germline values: CDR1 SNHLY, CDR2 FYNNEI. Researchers grouped second doses given at about 4 or about 12 weeks into one pool. The source of this sequence is an adult who received the AZD1222 COVID-19 vaccine. The chain carries TRBV2 and TRBJ1-5; perhaps TRBD1 as D (6 bases). The sample was peripheral blood, taken 28 days after the second AZD1222 dose. CDR3 nucleotides: TGTGCCAGCAGTGATGGGGGGCAGAGCAATCAGCCCCAGCATTTT. Amino acid sequence: CASSDGGQSNQPQHF. Together with reference TRBV2 and TRBJ1-5, the CDR3 gives the full variable domain: EPEVTQTPSHQVTQMGQEVILRCVPISNHLYFYWYRQILGQKVEFLVSFYNNEISEKSEIFDDQFSVERPDGSNFTLKIRSTKLEDSAMYFCASSDGGQSNQPQHFGDGTRLSIL.